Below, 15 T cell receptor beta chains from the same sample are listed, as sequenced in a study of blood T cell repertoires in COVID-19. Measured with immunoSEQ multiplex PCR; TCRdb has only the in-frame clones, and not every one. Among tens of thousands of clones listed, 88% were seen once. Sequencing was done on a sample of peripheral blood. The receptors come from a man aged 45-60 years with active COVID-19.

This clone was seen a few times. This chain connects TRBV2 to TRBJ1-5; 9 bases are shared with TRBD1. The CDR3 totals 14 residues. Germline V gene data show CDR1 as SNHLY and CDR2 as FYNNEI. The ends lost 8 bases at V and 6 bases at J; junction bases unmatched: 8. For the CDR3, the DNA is TGTGCCAGCTCGACCGGGACAGGGTCTCAGCCCCAGCATTTT. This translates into CASSTGTGSQPQHF.

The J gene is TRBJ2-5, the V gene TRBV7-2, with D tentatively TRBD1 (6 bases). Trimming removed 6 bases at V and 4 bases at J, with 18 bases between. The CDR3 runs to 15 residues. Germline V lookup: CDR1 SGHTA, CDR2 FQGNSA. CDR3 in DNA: TGTGCCAGCAGTCTTCTCCCACAGGGATCAGAGACCCAGTACTTC. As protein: CASSLLPQGSETQYF.

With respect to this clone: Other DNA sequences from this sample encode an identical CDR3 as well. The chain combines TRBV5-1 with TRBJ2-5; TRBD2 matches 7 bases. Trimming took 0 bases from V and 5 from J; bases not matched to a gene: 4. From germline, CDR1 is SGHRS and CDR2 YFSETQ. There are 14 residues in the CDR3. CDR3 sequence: CASSLAPGGETQYF. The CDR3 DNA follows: TGCGCCAGCAGCTTGGCCCCGGGGGGTGAGACCCAGTACTTC.

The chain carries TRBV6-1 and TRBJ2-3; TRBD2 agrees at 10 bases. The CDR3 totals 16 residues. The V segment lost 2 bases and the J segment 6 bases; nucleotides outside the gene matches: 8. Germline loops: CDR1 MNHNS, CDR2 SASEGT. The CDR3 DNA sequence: TGTGCCAGCAGTGAAATTAGCGGGGGGAGTGTGGATACGCAGTATTTT. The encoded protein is CASSEISGGSVDTQYF.

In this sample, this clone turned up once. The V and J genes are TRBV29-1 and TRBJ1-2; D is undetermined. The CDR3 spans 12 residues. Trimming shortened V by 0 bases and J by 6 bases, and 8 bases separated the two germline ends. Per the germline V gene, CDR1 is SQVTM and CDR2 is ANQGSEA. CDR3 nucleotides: TGCAGCGTTGAAGAGACCGGGGATGGCTACACCTTC. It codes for CSVEETGDGYTF.

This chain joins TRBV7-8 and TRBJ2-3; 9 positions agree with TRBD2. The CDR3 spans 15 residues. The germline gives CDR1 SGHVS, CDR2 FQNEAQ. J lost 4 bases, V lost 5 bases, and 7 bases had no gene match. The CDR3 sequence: CASSISGSAPDTQYF. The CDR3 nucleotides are TGTGCCAGCAGCATTAGCGGGAGTGCGCCAGATACGCAGTATTTT.

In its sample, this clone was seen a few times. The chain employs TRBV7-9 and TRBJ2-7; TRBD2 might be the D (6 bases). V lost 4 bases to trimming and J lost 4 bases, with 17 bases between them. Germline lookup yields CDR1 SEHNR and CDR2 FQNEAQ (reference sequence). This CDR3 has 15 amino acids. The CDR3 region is CASSSLGGKGYEQYF. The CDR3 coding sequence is TGTGCCAGCAGCTCCCTCGGGGGTAAAGGGTACGAGCAGTACTTC.

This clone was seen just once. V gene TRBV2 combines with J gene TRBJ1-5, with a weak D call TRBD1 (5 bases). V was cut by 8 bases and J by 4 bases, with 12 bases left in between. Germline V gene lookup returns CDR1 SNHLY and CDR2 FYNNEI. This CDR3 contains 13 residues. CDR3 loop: CASSREVNQPQHF. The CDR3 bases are TGTGCCAGCTCCAGGGAGGTGAATCAGCCCCAGCATTTT. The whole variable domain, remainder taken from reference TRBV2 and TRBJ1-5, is EPEVTQTPSHQVTQMGQEVILRCVPISNHLYFYWYRQILGQKVEFLVSFYNNEISEKSEIFDDQFSVERPDGSNFTLKIRSTKLEDSAMYFCASSREVNQPQHFGDGTRLSIL.

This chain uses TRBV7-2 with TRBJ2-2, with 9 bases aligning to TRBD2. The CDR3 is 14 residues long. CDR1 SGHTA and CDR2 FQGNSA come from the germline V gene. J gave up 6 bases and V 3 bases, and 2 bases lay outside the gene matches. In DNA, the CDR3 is TGTGCCAGCAGCTTTCAGCGGGAGGCCGGGGAGCTGTTTTTT. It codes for CASSFQREAGELFF.

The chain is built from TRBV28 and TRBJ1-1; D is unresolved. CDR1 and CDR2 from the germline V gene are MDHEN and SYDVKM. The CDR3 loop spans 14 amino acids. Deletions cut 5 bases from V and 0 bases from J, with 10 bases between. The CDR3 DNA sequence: TGTGCCAGCAGTCCCCGGGTCCTGAACACTGAAGCTTTCTTT. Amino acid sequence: CASSPRVLNTEAFF.

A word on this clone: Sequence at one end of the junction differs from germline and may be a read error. This CDR3 reads CASSLGSGGSYSSPLHF. The CDR3 bases are TGTGCCAGCAGCTTAGGGTCAGGGGGCTCGTATAGTTCACCCCTCCACTTT. The genes are TRBV7-2 and TRBJ1-6; 8 nucleotides agree with TRBD1. The CDR3 has 17 residues. The germline V gene encodes CDR1 SGHTA and CDR2 FQGNSA.

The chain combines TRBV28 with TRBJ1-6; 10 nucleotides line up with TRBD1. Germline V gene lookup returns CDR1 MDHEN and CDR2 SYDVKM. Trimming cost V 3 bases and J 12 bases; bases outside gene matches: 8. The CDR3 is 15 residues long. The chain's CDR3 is CASSLPGQGMLPLHF. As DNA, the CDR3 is TGTGCCAGCAGTTTGCCGGGACAGGGGATGTTACCCCTCCACTTT.

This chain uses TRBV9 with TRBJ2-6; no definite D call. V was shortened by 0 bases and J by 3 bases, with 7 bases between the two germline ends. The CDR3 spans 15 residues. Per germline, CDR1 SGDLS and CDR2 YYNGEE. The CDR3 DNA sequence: TGTGCCAGCAGCGTAGCGTCCGTTGGGGCCAACGTCCTGACTTTC. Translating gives CASSVASVGANVLTF.

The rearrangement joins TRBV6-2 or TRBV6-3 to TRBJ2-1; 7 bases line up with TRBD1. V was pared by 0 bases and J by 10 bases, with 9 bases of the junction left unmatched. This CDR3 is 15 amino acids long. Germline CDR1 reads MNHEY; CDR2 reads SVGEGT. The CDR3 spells CASSYSRGRGYEQFF. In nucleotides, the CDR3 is TGTGCCAGCAGTTACTCGAGAGGCAGGGGGTACGAGCAGTTCTTC.

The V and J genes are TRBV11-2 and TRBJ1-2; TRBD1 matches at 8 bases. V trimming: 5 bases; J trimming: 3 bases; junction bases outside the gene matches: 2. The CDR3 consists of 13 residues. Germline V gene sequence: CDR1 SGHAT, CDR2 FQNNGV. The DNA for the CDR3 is TGTGCCAGCAGCCCGGACAGGGACTATGGCTACACCTTC. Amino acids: CASSPDRDYGYTF.